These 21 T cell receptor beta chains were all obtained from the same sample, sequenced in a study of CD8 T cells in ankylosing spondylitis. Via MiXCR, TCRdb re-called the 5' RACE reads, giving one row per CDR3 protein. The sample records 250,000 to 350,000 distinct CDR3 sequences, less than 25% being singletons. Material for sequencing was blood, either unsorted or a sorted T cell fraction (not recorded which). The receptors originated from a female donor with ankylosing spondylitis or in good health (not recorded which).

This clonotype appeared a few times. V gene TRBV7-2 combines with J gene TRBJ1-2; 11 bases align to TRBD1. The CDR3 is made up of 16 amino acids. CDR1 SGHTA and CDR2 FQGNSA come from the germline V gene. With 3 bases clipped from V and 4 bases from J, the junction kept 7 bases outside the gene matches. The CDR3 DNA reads TGTGCCAGCAGCTTCCCCGGACAGGGGGCCGCCTATGGCTACACCTTC. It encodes CASSFPGQGAAYGYTF. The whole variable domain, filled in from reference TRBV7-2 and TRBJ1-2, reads GAGVSQSPSNKVTEKGKDVELRCDPISGHTALYWYRQSLGQGLEFLIYFQGNSAPDKSGLPSDRFSAERTGGSVSTLTIQRTQQEDSAVYLCASSFPGQGAAYGYTFGSGTRLTVV.

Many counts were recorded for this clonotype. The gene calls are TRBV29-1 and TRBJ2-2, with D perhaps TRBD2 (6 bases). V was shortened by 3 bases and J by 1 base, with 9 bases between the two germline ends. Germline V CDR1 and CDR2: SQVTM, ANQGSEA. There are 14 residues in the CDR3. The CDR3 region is CSVEGSGNTGELFF. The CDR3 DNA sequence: TGCAGCGTTGAGGGTAGCGGGAACACCGGGGAGCTGTTTTTT.

The CDR3 spells CASSVLAAGNTIYF. The DNA for the CDR3 is TGTGCCAGCAGCGTGTTAGCCGCCGGAAACACCATATATTTT. The J gene is TRBJ1-3, the V gene TRBV9; D is unclear. Trimming removed 2 bases from V and 4 bases from J, with 10 bases in between. This CDR3 has 14 residues. Per the germline V gene, CDR1 is SGDLS and CDR2 is YYNGEE.

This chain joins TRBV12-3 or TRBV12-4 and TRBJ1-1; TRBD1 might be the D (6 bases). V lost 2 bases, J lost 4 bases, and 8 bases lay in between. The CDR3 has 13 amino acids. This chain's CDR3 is CASSLTTGTEAFF. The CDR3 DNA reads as TGTGCCAGCAGTTTAACGACAGGCACTGAAGCTTTCTTT.

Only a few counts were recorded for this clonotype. CDR3 sequence (DNA): TGCAGTGCTGCCGGACCTGGGAGGCCACAAGAGACCCAGTACTTC. This sequence encodes CSAAGPGRPQETQYF. The chain joins TRBV20-1 to TRBJ2-5; a weak D match, TRBD2 (6 bases). Germline assignment: CDR1 DFQATT and CDR2 SNEGSKA (reference sequence). This CDR3 spans 15 amino acids. Trimming removed 5 bases from V and 2 bases from J, with 18 bases in between.

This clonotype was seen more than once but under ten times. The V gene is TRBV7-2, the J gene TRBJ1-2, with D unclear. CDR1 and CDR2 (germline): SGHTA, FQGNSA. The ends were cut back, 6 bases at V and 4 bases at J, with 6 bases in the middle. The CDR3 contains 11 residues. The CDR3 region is CASSNTYGYTF. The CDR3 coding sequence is TGTGCCAGCAGTAACACCTATGGCTACACCTTC.

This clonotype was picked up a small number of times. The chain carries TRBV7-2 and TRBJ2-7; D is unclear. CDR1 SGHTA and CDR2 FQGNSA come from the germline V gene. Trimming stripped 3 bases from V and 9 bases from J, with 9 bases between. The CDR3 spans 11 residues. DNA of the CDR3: TGTGCCAGCAGCTTGAGCTCCGTGCAGTACTTC. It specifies CASSLSSVQYF.

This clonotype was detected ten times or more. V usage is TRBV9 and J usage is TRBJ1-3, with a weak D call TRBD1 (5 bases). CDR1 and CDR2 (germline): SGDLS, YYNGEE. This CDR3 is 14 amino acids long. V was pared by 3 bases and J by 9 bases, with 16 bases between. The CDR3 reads CASSASGDRTTIYF. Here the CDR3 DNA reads TGTGCCAGCAGCGCCTCGGGGGACCGGACCACCATATATTTT.

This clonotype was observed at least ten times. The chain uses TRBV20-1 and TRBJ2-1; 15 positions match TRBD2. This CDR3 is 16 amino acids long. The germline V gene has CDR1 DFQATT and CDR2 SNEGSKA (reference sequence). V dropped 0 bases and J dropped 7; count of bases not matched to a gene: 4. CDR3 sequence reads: CSAREPGLAGGNEQFF. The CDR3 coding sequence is TGCAGTGCTAGAGAACCGGGACTAGCGGGAGGAAATGAGCAGTTCTTC.

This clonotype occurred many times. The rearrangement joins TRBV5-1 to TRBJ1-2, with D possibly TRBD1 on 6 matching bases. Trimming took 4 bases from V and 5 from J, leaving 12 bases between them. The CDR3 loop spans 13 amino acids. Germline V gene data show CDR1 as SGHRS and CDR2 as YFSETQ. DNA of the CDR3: TGCGCCAGCAGCCAGGACAGCCAATATGGCTACACCTTC. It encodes CASSQDSQYGYTF.

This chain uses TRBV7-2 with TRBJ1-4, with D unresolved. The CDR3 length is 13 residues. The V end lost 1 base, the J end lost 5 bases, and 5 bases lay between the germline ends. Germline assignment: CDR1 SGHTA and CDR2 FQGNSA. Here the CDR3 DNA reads TGTGCCAGCAGCTTAGATACGAATGAAAAACTGTTTTTT. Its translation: CASSLDTNEKLFF.

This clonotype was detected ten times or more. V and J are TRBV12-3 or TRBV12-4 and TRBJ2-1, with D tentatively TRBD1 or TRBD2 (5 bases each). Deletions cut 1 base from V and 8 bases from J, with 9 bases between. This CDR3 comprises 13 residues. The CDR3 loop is CASSLVLGDEQFF. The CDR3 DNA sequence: TGTGCCAGCAGTTTAGTACTAGGGGATGAGCAGTTCTTC.

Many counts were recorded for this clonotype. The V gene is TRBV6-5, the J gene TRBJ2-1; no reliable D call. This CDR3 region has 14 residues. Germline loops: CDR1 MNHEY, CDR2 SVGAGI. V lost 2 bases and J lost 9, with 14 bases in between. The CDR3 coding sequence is TGTGCCAGCAGTTACCTTACCGGACGGAGTGAGCAGTTCTTC. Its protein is CASSYLTGRSEQFF.

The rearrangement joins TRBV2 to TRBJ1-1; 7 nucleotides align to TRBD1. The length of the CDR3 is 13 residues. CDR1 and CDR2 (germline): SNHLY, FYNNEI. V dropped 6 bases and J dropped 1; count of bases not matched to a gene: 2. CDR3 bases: TGTGCCAGCAGGGGACAGAAGAACACTGAAGCTTTCTTT. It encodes CASRGQKNTEAFF.

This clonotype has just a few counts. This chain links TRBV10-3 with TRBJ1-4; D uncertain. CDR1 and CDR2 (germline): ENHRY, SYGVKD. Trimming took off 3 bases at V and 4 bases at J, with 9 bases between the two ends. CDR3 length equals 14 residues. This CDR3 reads CAISDGEGNEKLFF. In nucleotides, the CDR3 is TGTGCCATCAGTGACGGGGAGGGTAATGAAAAACTGTTTTTT.

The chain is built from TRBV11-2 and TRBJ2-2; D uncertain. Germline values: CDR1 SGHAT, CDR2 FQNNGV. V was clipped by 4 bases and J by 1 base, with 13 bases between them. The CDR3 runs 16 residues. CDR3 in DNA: TGTGCCAGCAGCTCGGATTCGCCCGTGAACACCGGGGAGCTGTTTTTT. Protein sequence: CASSSDSPVNTGELFF.

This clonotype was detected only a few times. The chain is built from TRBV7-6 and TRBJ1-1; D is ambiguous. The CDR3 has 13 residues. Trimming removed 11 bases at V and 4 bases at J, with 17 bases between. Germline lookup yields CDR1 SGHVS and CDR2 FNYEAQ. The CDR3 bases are TGTGCCTCAGCGAGGGTTGAGAGCACTGAAGCTTTCTTT. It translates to CASARVESTEAFF.

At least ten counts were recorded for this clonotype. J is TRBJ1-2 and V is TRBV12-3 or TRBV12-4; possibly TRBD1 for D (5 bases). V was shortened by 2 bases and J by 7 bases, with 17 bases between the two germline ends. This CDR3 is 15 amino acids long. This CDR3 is CASSLRSSREAGYTF. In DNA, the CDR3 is TGTGCCAGCAGTTTAAGATCGAGCAGGGAGGCTGGCTACACCTTC.

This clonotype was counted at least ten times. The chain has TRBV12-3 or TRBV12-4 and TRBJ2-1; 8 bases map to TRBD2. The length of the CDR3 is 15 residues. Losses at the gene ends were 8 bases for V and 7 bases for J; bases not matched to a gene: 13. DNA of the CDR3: TGTGCCAGCGGTGGTGGTAGCGGGGCCTGGAATGAGCAGTTCTTC. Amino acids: CASGGGSGAWNEQFF.

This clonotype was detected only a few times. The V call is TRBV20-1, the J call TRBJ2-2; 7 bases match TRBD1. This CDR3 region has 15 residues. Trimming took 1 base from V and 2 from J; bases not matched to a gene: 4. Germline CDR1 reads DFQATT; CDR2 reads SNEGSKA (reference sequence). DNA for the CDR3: TGCAGTGCTAGAGCCGGGACAGCAAACACCGGGGAGCTGTTTTTT. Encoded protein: CSARAGTANTGELFF.

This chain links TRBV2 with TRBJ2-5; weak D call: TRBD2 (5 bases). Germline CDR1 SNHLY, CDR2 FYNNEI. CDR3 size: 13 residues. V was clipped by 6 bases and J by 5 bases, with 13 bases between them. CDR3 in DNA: TGTGCCAGCAGGCCGGGGTCGTTGGAGACCCAGTACTTC. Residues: CASRPGSLETQYF.